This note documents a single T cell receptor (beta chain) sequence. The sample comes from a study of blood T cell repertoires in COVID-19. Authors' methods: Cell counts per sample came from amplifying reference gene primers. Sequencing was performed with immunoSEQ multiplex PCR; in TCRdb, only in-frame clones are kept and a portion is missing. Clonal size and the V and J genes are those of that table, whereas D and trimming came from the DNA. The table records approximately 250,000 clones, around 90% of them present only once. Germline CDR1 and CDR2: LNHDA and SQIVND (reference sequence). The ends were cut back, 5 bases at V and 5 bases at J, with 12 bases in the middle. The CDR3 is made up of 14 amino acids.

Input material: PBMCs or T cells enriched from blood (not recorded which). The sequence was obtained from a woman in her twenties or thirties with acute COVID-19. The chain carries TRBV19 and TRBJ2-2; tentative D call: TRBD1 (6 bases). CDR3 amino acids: CASSLDSGTGELFF. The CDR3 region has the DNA TGTGCCAGTAGTCTGGACAGTGGAACCGGGGAGCTGTTTTTT. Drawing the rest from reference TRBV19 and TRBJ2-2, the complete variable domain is DGGITQSPKYLFRKEGQNVTLSCEQNLNHDAMYWYRQDPGQGLRLIYYSQIVNDFQKGDIAEGYSVSREKKESFPLTVTSAQKNPTAFYLCASSLDSGTGELFFGEGSRLTVL.